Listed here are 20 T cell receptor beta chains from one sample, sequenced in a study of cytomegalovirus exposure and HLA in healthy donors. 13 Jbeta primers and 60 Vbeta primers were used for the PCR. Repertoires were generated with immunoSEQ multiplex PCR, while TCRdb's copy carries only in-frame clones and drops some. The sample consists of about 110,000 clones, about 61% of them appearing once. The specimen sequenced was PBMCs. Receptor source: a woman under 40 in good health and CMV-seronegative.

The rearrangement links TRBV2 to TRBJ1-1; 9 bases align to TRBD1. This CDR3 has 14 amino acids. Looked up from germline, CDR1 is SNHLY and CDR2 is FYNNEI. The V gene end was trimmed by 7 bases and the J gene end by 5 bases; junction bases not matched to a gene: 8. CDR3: CASKPGQGSTEAFF. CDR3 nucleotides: TGTGCCAGCAAACCGGGACAGGGAAGTACTGAAGCTTTCTTT.

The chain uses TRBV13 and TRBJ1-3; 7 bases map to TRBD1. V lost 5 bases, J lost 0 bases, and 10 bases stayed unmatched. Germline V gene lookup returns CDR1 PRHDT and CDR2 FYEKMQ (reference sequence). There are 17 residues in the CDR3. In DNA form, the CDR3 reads TGTGCCAGCAGCGAAGGGGGCGCAGGGCGCTCTGGAAACACCATATATTTT. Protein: CASSEGGAGRSGNTIYF.

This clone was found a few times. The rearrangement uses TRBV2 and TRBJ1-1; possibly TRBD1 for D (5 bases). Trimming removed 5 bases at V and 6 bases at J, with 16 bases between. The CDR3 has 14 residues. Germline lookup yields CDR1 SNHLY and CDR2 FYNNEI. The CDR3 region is CASSPRGDWAEAFF. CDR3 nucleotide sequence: TGTGCCAGCAGTCCTCGGGGGGACTGGGCTGAAGCTTTCTTT.

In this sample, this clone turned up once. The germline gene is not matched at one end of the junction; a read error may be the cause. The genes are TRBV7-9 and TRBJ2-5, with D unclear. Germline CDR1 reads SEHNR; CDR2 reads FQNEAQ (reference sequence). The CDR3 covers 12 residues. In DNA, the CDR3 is TGTTCCAGCAGCTCACGGGTGGAGACCCAGTACTTC. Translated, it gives CSSSSRVETQYF.

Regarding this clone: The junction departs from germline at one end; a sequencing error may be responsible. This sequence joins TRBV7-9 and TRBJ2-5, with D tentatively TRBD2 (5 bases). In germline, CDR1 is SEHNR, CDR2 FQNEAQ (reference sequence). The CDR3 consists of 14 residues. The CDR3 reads CASSLARDGETRYF. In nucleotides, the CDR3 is TGTGCCAGCAGCTTAGCACGGGATGGGGAGACCCGGTACTTC.

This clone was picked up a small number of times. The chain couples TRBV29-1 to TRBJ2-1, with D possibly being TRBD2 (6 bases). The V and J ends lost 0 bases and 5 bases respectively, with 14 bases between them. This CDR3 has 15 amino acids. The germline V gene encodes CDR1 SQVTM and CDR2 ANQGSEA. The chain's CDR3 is CSVEERLALNNEQFF. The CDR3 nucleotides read TGCAGCGTTGAAGAGAGGCTAGCGCTGAACAATGAGCAGTTCTTC.

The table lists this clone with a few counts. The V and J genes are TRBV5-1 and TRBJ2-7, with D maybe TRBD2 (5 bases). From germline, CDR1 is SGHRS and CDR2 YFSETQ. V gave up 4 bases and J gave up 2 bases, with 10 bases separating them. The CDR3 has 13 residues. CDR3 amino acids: CASSHSATYEQYF. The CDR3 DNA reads TGCGCCAGCAGCCATAGCGCTACCTACGAGCAGTACTTC.

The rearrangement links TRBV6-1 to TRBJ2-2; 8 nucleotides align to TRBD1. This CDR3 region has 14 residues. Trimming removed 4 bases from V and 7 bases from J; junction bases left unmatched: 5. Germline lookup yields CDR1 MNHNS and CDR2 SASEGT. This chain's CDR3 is CASSADREYGELFF. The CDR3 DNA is TGTGCCAGCAGTGCGGACAGGGAGTACGGGGAGCTGTTTTTT.

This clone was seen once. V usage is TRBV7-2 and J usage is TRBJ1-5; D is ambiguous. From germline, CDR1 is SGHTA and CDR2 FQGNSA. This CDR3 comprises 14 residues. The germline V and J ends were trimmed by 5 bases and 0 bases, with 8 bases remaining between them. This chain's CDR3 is CASSLSVSNQPQHF. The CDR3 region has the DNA TGTGCCAGCAGCCTCAGCGTTAGCAATCAGCCCCAGCATTTT.

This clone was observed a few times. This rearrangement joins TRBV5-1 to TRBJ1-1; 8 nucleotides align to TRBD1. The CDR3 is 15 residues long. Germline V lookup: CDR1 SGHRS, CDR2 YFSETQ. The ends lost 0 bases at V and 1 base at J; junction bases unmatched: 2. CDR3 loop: CASSLVTGANTEAFF. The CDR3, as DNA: TGCGCCAGCAGCTTGGTGACAGGGGCGAACACTGAAGCTTTCTTT.

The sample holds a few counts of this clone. The CDR3 coding sequence is TGTGCCAGCAGTTACTCGAGGCGCGAAGAGACCCAGTACTTC. This gives the protein CASSYSRREETQYF. The chain employs TRBV6-5 and TRBJ2-5; D remains unclear. The CDR3 length is 14 residues. V lost 0 bases and J 3 bases, leaving 8 bases between the germline ends. Germline values: CDR1 MNHEY, CDR2 SVGAGI.

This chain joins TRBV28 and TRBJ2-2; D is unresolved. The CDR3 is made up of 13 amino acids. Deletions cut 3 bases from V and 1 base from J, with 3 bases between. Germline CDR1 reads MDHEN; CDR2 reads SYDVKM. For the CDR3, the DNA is TGTGCCAGCAGTTTTAAGAACACCGGGGAGCTGTTTTTT. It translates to CASSFKNTGELFF.

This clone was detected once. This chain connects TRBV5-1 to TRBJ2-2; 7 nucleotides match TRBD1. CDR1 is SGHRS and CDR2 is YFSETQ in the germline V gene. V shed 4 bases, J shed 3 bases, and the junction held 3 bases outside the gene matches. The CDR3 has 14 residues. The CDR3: CASSADRDTGELFF. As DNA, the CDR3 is TGCGCCAGCAGCGCCGACAGGGACACCGGGGAGCTGTTTTTT. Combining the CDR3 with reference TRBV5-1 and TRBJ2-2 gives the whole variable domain KAGVTQTPRYLIKTRGQQVTLSCSPISGHRSVSWYQQTPGQGLQFLFEYFSETQRNKGNFPGRFSGRQFSNSRSEMNVSTLELGDSALYLCASSADRDTGELFFGEGSRLTVL.

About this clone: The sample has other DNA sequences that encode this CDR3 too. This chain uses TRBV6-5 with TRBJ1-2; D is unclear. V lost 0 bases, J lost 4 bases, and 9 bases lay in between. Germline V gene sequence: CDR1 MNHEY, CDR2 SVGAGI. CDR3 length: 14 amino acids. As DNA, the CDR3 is TGTGCCAGCAGTTACTCCTACAGAACCTATGGCTACACCTTC. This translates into CASSYSYRTYGYTF.

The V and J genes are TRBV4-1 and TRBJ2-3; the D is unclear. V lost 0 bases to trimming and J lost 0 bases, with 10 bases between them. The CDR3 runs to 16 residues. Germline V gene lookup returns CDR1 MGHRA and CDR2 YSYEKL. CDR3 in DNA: TGCGCCAGCAGCCAAGAAGCCTACCTCAGCACAGATACGCAGTATTTT. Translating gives CASSQEAYLSTDTQYF.

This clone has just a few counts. Here the CDR3 reads CASSKLDLAYEQYF. Here the CDR3 DNA reads TGCGCCAGCAGCAAACTAGACCTTGCCTACGAGCAGTACTTC. The V gene is TRBV4-1, the J gene TRBJ2-7; D might be TRBD2 (5 bases). Germline assignment: CDR1 MGHRA and CDR2 YSYEKL. Between the trimmed V and J ends, which lost 5 bases and 2 bases, there was a span of 13 bases. The CDR3 length is 14 residues.

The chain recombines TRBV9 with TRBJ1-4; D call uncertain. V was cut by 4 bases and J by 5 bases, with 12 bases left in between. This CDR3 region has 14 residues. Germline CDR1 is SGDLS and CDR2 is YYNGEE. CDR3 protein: CASSHGEVNEKLFF. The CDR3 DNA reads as TGTGCCAGCAGCCATGGTGAGGTAAATGAAAAACTGTTTTTT.

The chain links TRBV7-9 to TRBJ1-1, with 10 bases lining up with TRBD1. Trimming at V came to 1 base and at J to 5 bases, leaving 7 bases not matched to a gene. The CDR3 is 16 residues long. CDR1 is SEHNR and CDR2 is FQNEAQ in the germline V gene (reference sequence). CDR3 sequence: CASSLVPGTGDTEAFF. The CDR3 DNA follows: TGTGCCAGCAGCTTAGTGCCCGGGACAGGGGATACTGAAGCTTTCTTT.

CDR3 protein: CATSRAGQNSNQPQHF. The CDR3 nucleotides are TGTGCCACCAGCAGAGCTGGACAAAATAGCAATCAGCCCCAGCATTTT. The chain combines TRBV15 with TRBJ1-5; a possible D gene is TRBD1 (5 bases). Germline V gene sequence: CDR1 LNHNV, CDR2 YYDKDF (reference sequence). The ends were cut back, 1 base at V and 0 bases at J, with 10 bases in the middle. The CDR3 length is 16 residues.

This CDR3 reads CASSSTPPGRVDEQYF. DNA for the CDR3: TGCGCCAGCAGCTCCACTCCCCCCGGGAGGGTCGACGAGCAGTACTTC. The chain is built from TRBV5-1 and TRBJ2-7, with 8 positions matching TRBD2. CDR1 is SGHRS, CDR2 YFSETQ, per germline. The CDR3 length is 16 residues. V lost 3 bases, J lost 5 bases, and 13 bases stayed unmatched.